The T cell receptor beta chain described here comes from a study of blood T cell repertoires in COVID-19 (dated by TCRdb to about 2020). For the study in its entirety: Samples covering the acute and convalescent phases of COVID-19 were provided by collaborators in the United States, Italy and Spain. Subjects who had been exposed to COVID-19, were actively infected with it, or had recovered from it provided the deeply sampled blood TCRbeta repertoires that made up the dataset. HLA class I and class II types, where available, came from metadata supplied by the sample provider rather than from assay-based typing. Samples came from the ongoing ImmuneRACE study (first 160 participants) plus 1,254 subjects from 6 global collaborators. Nearly every sample came with metadata listing a de-identified subject ID, COVID-19 status, age in years and sex. The material from the prospective study consisted of cDNA or gDNA derived from T cells, B-cell-depleted T cells, or PBMCs. A freely available public database, intended as a resource for researchers studying the immune response to SARS-CoV-2, is where the repertoires were released. General findings and caveats noted by the study authors: The quantity of clinical and demographic metadata differed by source and by participant and was supplied without curation.

The collaborating institutions used their own protocols to collect whole blood in K2EDTA tubes. For TCRbeta analysis, collaborators shipped samples as frozen whole blood, isolated PBMCs, or DNA extracted from either of those sample types. At the junction V is shortened by 2 bases and J by 7 bases, with 24 bases in between. Sequences LNHDA (CDR1) and SQIVND (CDR2) are obtained from the germline V gene (reference sequence). From the cysteine up to the phenylalanine, the CDR3 has a length of 18 residues. Of all the DNA, just the CDR3 is kept, 54 bases in frame from base 1. As to this clone: Its antigen remains unidentified. No much larger clone exists at a distance of one base, and base qualities are not known.

TCRbeta CDR3 regions were amplified from genomic DNA using the immunoSEQ Assay, a bias-controlled multiplex PCR. As for the original processing: Nucleated cell counts per sample were estimated from amplification of reference gene primers within the assay. Sequence reads were collapsed and filtered to measure the absolute abundance of every unique TCRbeta CDR3 rearrangement. For each sample, productive Simpson clonality was calculated as the square root of Simpson's diversity index over productive rearrangements. The table comes from immuneACCESS by way of TCRdb, which keeps in-frame sequences with V and J called. Part of the clones is missing from these tables; in studies checked, under half for an unresolved V gene and the rest for unknown reasons. V and J calls and clone size are copied from that table; D and trimming were computed from the DNA. This sample has tens of thousands of clones in its table, and 65% to 90% of those were observed once. The ten largest account for over 5% of the sample.

Sequencing was performed on peripheral blood. The receptor's source is a woman aged 55-70 years with acute or convalescent COVID-19. The chain links TRBV19 with TRBJ1-5; the D gene is possibly TRBD1, with 6 bases matching. DNA sequence: TGTGCCAGTAGTATAACCTCCAACAGGGCCGCCTTAAGACAGCCCCAGCATTTT. Its protein product is CASSITSNRAALRQPQHF. The reference TRBV19 and TRBJ1-5 proteins fill in what lies around the CDR3, so the full variable domain reads DGGITQSPKYLFRKEGQNVTLSCEQNLNHDAMYWYRQDPGQGLRLIYYSQIVNDFQKGDIAEGYSVSREKKESFPLTVTSAQKNPTAFYLCASSITSNRAALRQPQHFGDGTRLSIL.